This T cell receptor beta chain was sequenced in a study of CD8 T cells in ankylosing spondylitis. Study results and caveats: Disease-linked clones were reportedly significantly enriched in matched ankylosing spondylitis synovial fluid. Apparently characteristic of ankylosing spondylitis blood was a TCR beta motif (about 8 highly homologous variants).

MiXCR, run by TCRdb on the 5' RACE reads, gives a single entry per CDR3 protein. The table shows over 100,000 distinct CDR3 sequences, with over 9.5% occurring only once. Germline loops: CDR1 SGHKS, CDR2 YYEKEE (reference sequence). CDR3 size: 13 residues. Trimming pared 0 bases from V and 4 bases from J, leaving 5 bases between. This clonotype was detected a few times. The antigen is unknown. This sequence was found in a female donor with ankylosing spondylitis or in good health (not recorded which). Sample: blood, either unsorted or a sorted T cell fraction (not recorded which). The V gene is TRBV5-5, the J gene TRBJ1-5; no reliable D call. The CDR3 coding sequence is TGTGCCAGCAGCTTGGCAGGAAATCAGCCCCAGCATTTT. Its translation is CASSLAGNQPQHF.